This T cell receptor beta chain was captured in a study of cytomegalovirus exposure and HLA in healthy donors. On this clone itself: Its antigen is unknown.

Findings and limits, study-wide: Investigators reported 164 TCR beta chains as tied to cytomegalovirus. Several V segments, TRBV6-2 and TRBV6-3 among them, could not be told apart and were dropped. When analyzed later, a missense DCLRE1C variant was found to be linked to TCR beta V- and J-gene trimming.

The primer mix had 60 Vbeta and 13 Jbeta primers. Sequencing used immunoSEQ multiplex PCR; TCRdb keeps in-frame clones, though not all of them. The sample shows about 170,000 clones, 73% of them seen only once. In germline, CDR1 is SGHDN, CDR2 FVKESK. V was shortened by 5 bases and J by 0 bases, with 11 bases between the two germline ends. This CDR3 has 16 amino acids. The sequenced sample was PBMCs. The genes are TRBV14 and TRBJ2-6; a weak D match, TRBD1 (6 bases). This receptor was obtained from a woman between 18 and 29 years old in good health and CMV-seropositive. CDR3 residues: CASSTLDSSGANVLTF. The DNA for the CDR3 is TGTGCCAGCAGCACCCTGGACAGCTCTGGGGCCAACGTCCTGACTTTC.